This T cell receptor (beta chain) emerged from a study of blood T cell repertoires in COVID-19. Across the study: Material from acute and convalescent COVID-19 was sourced from the United States, Italy and Spain. Nucleic acid was either cDNA or gDNA, and it came from T cells, B-cell-depleted T cells, or PBMCs.

Per the study methods: Quantification of nucleated cells was approximated via reference gene primer amplification. The protocol was immunoSEQ multiplex PCR, while the TCRdb copy is restricted to in-frame clones and leaves out a portion. The V and J calls and clone size were taken over from that table, and D and trimming were inferred from the DNA. The table lists fewer than 300,000 clones, around 82% of them singletons. The CDR3 contains 15 residues. Germline values: CDR1 KGHSH, CDR2 LQKENI. Deletions cut 1 base from V and 7 bases from J, with 14 bases between. The receptor was isolated from a woman between 18 and 30 years old with acute or convalescent COVID-19. Sample: peripheral blood. This sequence joins TRBV18 and TRBJ1-5; tentative D call: TRBD1 (6 bases). The DNA for the CDR3 is TGTGCCAGCTCACCACTTCGGGGGGCTGGCCAGCCCCAGCATTTT. Translation gives CASSPLRGAGQPQHF.